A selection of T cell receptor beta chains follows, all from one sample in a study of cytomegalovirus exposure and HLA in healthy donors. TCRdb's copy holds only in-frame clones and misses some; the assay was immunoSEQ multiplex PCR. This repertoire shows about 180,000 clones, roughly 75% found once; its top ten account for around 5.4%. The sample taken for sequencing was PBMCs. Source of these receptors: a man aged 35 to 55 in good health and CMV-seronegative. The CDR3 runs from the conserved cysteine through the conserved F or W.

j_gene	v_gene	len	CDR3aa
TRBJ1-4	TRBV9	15	CASSVAFGGGEKLFF
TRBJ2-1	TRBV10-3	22	CAIRPTDRTGRLAGGQGNEQFF
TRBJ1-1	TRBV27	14	CASSFSGMGTEAFF
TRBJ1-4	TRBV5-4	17	CASSLLTGAGGGEKLFF
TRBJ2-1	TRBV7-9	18	CASSLAGGRPRAYNEQFF
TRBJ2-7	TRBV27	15	CASRSSGTGSYEQYF
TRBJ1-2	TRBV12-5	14	CASGFPPDNYGYTF
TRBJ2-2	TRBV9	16	CASSPPGIGTAGELFF
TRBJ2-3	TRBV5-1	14	CASDSGGVADTQYF
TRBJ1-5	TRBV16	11	CASSSGTGLHF
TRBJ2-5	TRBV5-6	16	CASSPSGARSQETQYF
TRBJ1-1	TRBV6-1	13	CASGGQLNTEAFF
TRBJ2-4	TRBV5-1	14	CASSQQGSKNIQYF
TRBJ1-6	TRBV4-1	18	CASSHPRDRVDANSPLHF
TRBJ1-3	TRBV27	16	CASSLDRASSGNTIYF
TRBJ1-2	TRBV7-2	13	CASSSDRVYGYTF
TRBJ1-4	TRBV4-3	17	CASSQDLMSATHEKLFF
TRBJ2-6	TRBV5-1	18	CASSRPGQGSSGANVLTF
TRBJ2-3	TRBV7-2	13	CASSPGLVDTQYF
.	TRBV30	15	CAWTARGVPPYEQYF
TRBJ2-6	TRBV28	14	CASSSRDRDGKRTF
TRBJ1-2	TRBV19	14	CASSSGQGHYGYTF
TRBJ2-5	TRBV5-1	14	CASNMGHSQETQYF